The 2 T cell receptor beta chains in this list originate from one sample, sequenced in a study of blood T cell repertoires in COVID-19. Sequencing was performed with immunoSEQ multiplex PCR; in TCRdb, only in-frame clones are kept and a portion is missing. This table holds about 190,000 clones, over 70% found once. The sequenced sample consisted of peripheral blood. These receptors came from a man aged 60 to 69 with active or convalescent COVID-19.

This chain connects TRBV9 to TRBJ1-2; 8 bases are a match to TRBD1. This CDR3 contains 14 residues. V trimming: 4 bases; J trimming: 2 bases; junction bases outside the gene matches: 4. The germline V gene encodes CDR1 SGDLS and CDR2 YYNGEE. This CDR3 reads CASSPGQGNYGYTF. The CDR3 DNA follows: TGTGCCAGCAGCCCCGGACAGGGAAACTATGGCTACACCTTC.

V gene TRBV11-3 combines with J gene TRBJ2-2; 7 bases match TRBD2. Losses at the gene ends were 6 bases for V and 3 bases for J; bases not matched to a gene: 7. The germline V gene has CDR1 SGHNT and CDR2 YENEEA. This CDR3 contains 15 residues. Here the CDR3 reads CASRKGGSDTGELFF. Written as DNA, the CDR3 is TGTGCCAGCAGGAAAGGCGGGAGTGACACCGGGGAGCTGTTTTTT. The variable domain in full, with the rest retrieved from reference TRBV11-3 and TRBJ2-2, is EAGVVQSPRYKIIEKKQPVAFWCNPISGHNTLYWYLQNLGQGPELLIRYENEEAVDDSQLPKDRFSAERLKGVDSTLKIQPAELGDSAVYLCASRKGGSDTGELFFGEGSRLTVL.